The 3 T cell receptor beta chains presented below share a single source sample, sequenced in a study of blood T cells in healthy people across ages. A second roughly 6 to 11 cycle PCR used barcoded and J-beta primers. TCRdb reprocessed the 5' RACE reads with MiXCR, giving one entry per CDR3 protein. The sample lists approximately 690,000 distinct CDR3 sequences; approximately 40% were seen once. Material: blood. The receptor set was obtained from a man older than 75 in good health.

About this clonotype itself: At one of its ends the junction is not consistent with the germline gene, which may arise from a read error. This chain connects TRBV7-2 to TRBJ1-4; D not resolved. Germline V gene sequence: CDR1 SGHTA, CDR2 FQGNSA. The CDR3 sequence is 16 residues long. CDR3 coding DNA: TGTGCCAGCAGCTTAGTAGCCGCTACAACTAGTGAAAAACTGTTTTTT. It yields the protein CASSLVAATTSEKLFF.

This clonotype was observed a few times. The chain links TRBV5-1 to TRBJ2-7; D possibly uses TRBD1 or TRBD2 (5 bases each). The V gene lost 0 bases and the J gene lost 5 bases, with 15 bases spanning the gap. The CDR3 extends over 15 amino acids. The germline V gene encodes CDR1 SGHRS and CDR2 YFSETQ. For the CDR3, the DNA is TGCGCCAGCAGCTTGGGGATGGGACCTTGGGACGAGCAGTACTTC. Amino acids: CASSLGMGPWDEQYF.

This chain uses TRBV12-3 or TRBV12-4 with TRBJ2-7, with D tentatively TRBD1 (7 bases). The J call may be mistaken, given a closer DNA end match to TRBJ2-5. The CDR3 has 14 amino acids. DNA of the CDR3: TGTGCCAGCAGTCTAGGAGGGCAGGGGGTGACCCAGTACTTC. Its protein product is CASSLGGQGVTQYF.